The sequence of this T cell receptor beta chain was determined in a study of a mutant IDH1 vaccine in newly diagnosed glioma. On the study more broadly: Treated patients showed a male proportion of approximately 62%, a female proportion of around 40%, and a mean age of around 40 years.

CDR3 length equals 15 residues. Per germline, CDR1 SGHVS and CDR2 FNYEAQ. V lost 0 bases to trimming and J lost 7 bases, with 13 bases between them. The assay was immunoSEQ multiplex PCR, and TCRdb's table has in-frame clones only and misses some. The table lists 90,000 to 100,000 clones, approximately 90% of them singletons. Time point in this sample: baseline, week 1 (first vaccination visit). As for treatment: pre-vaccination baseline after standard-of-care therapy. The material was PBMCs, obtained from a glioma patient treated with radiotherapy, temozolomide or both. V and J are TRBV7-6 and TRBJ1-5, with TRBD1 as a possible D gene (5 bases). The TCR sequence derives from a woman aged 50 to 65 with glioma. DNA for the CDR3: TGTGCCAGCAGCTTAGCTGCAGGGAGGGGACAGCCCCAGCATTTT. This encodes CASSLAAGRGQPQHF.